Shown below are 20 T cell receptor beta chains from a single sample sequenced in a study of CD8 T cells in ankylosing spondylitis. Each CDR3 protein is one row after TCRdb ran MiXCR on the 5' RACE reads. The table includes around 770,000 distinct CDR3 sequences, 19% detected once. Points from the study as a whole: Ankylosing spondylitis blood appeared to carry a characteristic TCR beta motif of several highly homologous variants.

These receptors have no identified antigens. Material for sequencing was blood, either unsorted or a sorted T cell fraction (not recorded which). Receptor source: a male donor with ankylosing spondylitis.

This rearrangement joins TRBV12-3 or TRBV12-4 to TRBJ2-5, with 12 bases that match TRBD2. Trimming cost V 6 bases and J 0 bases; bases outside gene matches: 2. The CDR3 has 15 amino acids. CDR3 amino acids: CASSLAGGNQETQYF. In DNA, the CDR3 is TGTGCCAGCAGCCTAGCGGGAGGGAACCAAGAGACCCAGTACTTC.

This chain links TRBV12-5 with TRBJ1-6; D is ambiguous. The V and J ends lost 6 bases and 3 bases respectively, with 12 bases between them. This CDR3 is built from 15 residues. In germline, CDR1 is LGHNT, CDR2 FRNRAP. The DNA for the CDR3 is TGTGCTAGTGGACCCACCGGGGACTATAATTCACCCCTCCACTTT. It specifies CASGPTGDYNSPLHF.

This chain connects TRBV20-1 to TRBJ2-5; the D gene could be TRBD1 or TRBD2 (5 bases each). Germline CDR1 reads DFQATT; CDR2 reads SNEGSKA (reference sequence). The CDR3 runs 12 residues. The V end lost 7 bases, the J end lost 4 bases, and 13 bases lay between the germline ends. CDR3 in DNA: TGCAGTGTTATGGGGGAGAGAGAGACCCAGTACTTC. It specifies CSVMGERETQYF.

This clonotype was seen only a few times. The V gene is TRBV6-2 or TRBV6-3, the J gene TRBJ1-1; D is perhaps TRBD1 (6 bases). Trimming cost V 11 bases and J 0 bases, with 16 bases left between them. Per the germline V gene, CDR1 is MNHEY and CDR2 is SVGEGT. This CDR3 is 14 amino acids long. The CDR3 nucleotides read TGTGCCCTCCGGGACAATCTTATGAACACTGAAGCTTTCTTT. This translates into CALRDNLMNTEAFF.

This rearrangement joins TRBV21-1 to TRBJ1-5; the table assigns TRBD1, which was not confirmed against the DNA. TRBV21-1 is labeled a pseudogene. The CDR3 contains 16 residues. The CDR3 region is CASSKRPGQSNQPQHF. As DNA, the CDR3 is TGTGCCAGCAGCAAGAGACCGGGACAGAGCAATCAGCCCCAGCATTTT.

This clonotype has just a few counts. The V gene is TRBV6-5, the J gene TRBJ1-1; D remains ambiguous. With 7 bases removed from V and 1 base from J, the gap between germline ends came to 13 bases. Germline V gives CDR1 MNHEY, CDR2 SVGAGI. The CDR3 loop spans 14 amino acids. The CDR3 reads CASTSPSKNTEAFF. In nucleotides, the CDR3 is TGTGCCAGCACTTCACCTTCCAAGAACACTGAAGCTTTCTTT.

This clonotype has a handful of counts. This CDR3 is CASSPTTGQETQYF. DNA for the CDR3: TGCGCCAGCAGCCCGACAACAGGCCAAGAGACCCAGTACTTC. The chain combines TRBV5-1 with TRBJ2-5; D perhaps matches TRBD1 (5 bases). This CDR3 comprises 14 residues. The germline V gene encodes CDR1 SGHRS and CDR2 YFSETQ. V was shortened by 4 bases and J by 1 base, with 11 bases between the two germline ends.

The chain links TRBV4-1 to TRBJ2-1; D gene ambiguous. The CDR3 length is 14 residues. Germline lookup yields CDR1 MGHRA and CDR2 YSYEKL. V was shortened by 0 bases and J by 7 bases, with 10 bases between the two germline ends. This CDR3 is CASSQDDQWNEQFF. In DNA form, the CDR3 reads TGCGCCAGCAGCCAAGACGATCAGTGGAATGAGCAGTTCTTC.

CDR3 region: CASNWTPLGDEQFF. In DNA form, the CDR3 reads TGTGCCAGCAACTGGACTCCCCTTGGGGATGAGCAGTTCTTC. This sequence joins TRBV6-1 and TRBJ2-1; D perhaps matches TRBD2 (5 bases). Trimming took off 7 bases at V and 8 bases at J, with 18 bases between the two ends. Germline V gene sequence: CDR1 MNHNS, CDR2 SASEGT. CDR3 length: 14 amino acids.

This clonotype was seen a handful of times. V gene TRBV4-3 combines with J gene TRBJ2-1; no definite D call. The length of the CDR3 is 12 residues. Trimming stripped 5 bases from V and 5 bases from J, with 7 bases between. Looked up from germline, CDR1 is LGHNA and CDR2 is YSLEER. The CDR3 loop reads CASSGVNNEQFF. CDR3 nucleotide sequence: TGCGCCAGCAGCGGAGTCAACAATGAGCAGTTCTTC.

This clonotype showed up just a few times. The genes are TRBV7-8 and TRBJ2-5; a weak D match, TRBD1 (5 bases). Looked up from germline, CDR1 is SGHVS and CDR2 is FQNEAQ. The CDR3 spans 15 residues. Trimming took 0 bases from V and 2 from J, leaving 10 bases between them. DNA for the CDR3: TGTGCCAGCAGCTTAGCCGTGGGGCGTCAAGAGACCCAGTACTTC. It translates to CASSLAVGRQETQYF.

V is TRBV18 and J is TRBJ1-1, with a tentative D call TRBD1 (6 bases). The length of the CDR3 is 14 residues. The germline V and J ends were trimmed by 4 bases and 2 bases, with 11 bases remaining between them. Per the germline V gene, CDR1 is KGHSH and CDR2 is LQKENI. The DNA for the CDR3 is TGTGCCAGCTCACGGGACAAACAAAACACTGAAGCTTTCTTT. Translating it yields CASSRDKQNTEAFF.

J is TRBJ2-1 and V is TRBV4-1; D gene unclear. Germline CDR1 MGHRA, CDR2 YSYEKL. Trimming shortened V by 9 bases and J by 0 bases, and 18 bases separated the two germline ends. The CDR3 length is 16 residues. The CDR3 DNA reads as TGCGCCAGTTCCCCCTTCGGCCTCAGCTCCTACAATGAGCAGTTCTTC. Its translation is CASSPFGLSSYNEQFF.

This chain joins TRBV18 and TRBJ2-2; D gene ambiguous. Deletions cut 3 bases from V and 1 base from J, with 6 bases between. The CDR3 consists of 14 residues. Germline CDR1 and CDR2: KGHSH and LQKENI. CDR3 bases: TGTGCCAGCTCACCTCGACAGAACACCGGGGAGCTGTTTTTT. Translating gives CASSPRQNTGELFF.

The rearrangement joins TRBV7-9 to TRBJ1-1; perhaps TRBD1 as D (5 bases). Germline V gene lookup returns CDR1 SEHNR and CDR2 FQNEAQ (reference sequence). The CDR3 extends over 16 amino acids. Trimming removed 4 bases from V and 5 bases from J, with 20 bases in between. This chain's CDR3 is CASSSQGEVGETEAFF. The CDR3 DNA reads TGTGCCAGCAGCTCCCAAGGGGAGGTCGGGGAGACTGAAGCTTTCTTT.

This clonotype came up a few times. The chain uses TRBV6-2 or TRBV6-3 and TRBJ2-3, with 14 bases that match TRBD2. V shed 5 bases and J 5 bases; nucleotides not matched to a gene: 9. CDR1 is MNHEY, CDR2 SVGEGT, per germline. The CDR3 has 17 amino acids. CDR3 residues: CASSPFRGLAGEDTQYF. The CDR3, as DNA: TGTGCCAGCAGTCCCTTTAGGGGACTAGCGGGAGAAGATACGCAGTATTTT.

The CDR3 DNA is TGCAGTGCTAGGGTGCCGGGGGCTAGCAATCAGCCCCAGCATTTT. Translation gives CSARVPGASNQPQHF. This sequence joins TRBV20-1 and TRBJ1-5; D is possibly TRBD1 (6 bases). V gave up 3 bases and J gave up 0 bases, with 12 bases separating them. CDR1 DFQATT and CDR2 SNEGSKA come from the germline V gene (reference sequence). The CDR3 loop spans 15 amino acids.

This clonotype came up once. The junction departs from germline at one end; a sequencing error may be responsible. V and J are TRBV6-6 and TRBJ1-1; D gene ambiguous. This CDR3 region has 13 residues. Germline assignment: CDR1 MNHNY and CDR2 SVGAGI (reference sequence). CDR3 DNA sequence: TGTGCCAGCAACTCTCACGGGGTCACTGAAGTTTTCTTT. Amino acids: CASNSHGVTEVFF.

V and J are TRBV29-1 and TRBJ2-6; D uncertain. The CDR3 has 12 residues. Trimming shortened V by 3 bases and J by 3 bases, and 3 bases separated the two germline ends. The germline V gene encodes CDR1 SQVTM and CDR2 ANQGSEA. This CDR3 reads CSVEVGANVLTF. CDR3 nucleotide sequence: TGCAGCGTTGAGGTTGGGGCCAACGTCCTGACTTTC.

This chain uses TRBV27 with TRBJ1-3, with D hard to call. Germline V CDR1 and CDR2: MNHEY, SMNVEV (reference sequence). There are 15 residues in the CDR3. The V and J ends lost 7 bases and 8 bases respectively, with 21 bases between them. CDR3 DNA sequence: TGTGCCAGCAAACCCCATCCCCTATATGGGGACACCATATATTTT. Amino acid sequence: CASKPHPLYGDTIYF.